This record covers a single T cell receptor (beta chain). What this receptor recognizes is not known. No much larger clone is present one base from it, and per-base qualities are unavailable. The sample belongs to a study of T cell changes during pregnancy in multiple sclerosis (dated by TCRdb to about 2019). Regarding the complete study: The study examined how the T cell repertoire changed over the course of pregnancy in women with multiple sclerosis.

Libraries came from the immunoSEQ multiplex PCR assay. TCRdb retrieved this table from immuneACCESS and kept in-frame rearrangements only. Not all clones are present; in checked studies, unresolved V genes account for under half, and no reason is known for the remainder. This sample comprises around 30,000 clones, roughly 91% of them detected only once. Roughly 0.4% of the sample is taken by the ten largest. This TCR came from a female donor with multiple sclerosis, enrolled in a pregnancy study. This specimen consisted of CD4+ T cells from peripheral blood mononuclear cells, obtained after pregnancy.

The nucleotides are TGTGCCAGCAGTTCCTCACGGTTAGTTGATTCACCCCTCCACTTT. This yields the protein CASSSSRLVDSPLHF. The chain is assembled from TRBV6-5 and TRBJ1-6, with the D gene not confidently named. The CDR3 holds 15 amino acids from the cysteine to the phenylalanine. Just the 45-base CDR3 DNA is kept, in frame starting at base 1. As encoded in the germline V gene, CDR1 is MNHEY while CDR2 is SVGAGI. Trimming takes 4 bases from V and 8 bases from J, and the germline ends sit 15 bases apart.